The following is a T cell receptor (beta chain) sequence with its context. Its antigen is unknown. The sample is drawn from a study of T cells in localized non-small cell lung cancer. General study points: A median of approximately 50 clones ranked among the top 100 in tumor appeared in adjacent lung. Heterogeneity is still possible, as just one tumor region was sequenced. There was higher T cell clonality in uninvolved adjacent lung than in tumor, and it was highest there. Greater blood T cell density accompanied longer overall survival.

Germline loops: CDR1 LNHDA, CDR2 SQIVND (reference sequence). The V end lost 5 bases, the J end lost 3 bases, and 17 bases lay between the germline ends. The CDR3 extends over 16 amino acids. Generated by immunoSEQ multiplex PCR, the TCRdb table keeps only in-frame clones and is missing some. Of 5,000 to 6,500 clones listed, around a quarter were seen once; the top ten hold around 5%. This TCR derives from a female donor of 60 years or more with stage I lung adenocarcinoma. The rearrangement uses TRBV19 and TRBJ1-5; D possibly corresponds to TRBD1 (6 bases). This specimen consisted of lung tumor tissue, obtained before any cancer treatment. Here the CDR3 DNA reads TGTGCCAGTAGTTCGCCGGACAGACACTTCAATCAGCCCCAGCATTTT. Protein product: CASSSPDRHFNQPQHF.